This T cell receptor (beta chain) was captured by sequencing in a study of blood T cell repertoires in COVID-19. Sequencing used immunoSEQ multiplex PCR; TCRdb keeps in-frame clones, though not all of them. The profile covers about 120,000 clones, with roughly 90% appearing a single time and 15% to 20% taken by the ten largest. Trimming removed 2 bases at V and 8 bases at J, with 10 bases between. CDR3 length: 12 residues. From germline, CDR1 is SGHTS and CDR2 YDEGEE. The sequence came from a human donor with acute or convalescent COVID-19. The donor label of this sample is uncertain. The V call is TRBV5-8, the J call TRBJ1-2; D not resolved. The specimen sequenced was peripheral blood. The CDR3 region has the DNA TGTGCCAGCAGCTTCCGGCGGGCCGGCTACACCTTC. Translated, it gives CASSFRRAGYTF.